The 29 T cell receptor beta chains presented below share a single source sample, sequenced in a study of T cells in Graves' hyperthyroidism and ophthalmopathy. Researchers took RNA transcripts and amplified the TCR beta CDR3 regions from them. An initial round of RT-PCR targeting the TCR CDR3 relied on the HTBI primer set. Using its own MiXCR run on the multiplex PCR reads, TCRdb lists one record per CDR3 protein. The table has roughly 740,000 distinct CDR3 sequences, around 15% seen once; the top ten hold around 7.7%. What was sequenced was blood. The receptors were sampled from a man aged 18 to 35 with Graves' hyperthyroidism.

Ten or more counts support this clonotype. V and J are TRBV7-2 and TRBJ2-7; tentatively, D is TRBD1 or TRBD2 (5 bases each). CDR3 size: 14 residues. Germline assignment: CDR1 SGHTA and CDR2 FQGNSA. V was shortened by 4 bases and J by 1 base, with 11 bases between the two germline ends. CDR3 bases: TGTGCCAGCAGCTACGGGACCCCGTCCTACGAGCAGTACTTC. This gives the protein CASSYGTPSYEQYF. The full variable domain, its missing parts supplied by reference TRBV7-2 and TRBJ2-7, is GAGVSQSPSNKVTEKGKDVELRCDPISGHTALYWYRQSLGQGLEFLIYFQGNSAPDKSGLPSDRFSAERTGGSVSTLTIQRTQQEDSAVYLCASSYGTPSYEQYFGPGTRLTVT.

This clonotype was detected ten times or more. The chain employs TRBV20-1 and TRBJ1-1, with TRBD1 as a possible D gene (6 bases). With 3 bases removed from V and 7 bases from J, the gap between germline ends came to 15 bases. CDR3 length equals 13 residues. Germline V gene sequence: CDR1 DFQATT, CDR2 SNEGSKA (reference sequence). The CDR3 nucleotides read TGCAGTGCTAGCTCACCCAACAGGGTTGAAGCTTTCTTT. This sequence encodes CSASSPNRVEAFF.

This clonotype has a count of ten or more. The chain combines TRBV6-1 with TRBJ1-5, with D possibly TRBD1 on 5 matching bases. V was shortened by 5 bases and J by 6 bases, with 11 bases between the two germline ends. Germline assignment: CDR1 MNHNS and CDR2 SASEGT. The CDR3 spans 13 residues. CDR3 sequence: CASSFREGQPQHF. CDR3 in DNA: TGTGCCAGCAGTTTCAGGGAAGGTCAGCCCCAGCATTTT.

A few counts support this clonotype. The CDR3 here is CAWSDAGDTEAFF. The CDR3 DNA follows: TGTGCCTGGAGCGACGCGGGTGACACTGAAGCTTTCTTT. V gene TRBV30 combines with J gene TRBJ1-1; no clear D. The germline V and J ends were trimmed by 3 bases and 3 bases, with 11 bases remaining between them. The CDR3 length is 13 residues. The germline V gene has CDR1 GTSNPN and CDR2 SVGIG (reference sequence).

The chain joins TRBV30 to TRBJ1-5; D is perhaps TRBD1 (5 bases). The CDR3 runs to 13 residues. From germline, CDR1 is GTSNPN and CDR2 SVGIG (reference sequence). The V gene lost 2 bases and the J gene lost 10 bases, with 15 bases spanning the gap. The CDR3 region has the DNA TGTGCCTGGAGTCGGGGACGGGCCCCACCCCAGCATTTT. Residues: CAWSRGRAPPQHF.

The sample holds many counts of this clonotype. J is TRBJ2-7 and V is TRBV20-1, with no clear D. V lost 7 bases and J 5 bases, leaving 12 bases between the germline ends. The germline V gene encodes CDR1 DFQATT and CDR2 SNEGSKA (reference sequence). This CDR3 has 11 amino acids. CDR3 sequence (DNA): TGCAGTGTTTACAGAGTAAACGAGCAGTACTTC. Protein product: CSVYRVNEQYF.

The chain couples TRBV24-1 to TRBJ2-1; 9 positions match TRBD2. Germline CDR1 reads KGHDR; CDR2 reads SFDVKD. The CDR3 runs to 15 residues. V shed 4 bases, J shed 8 bases, and the junction held 8 bases outside the gene matches. CDR3 loop: CATSEAGGGLDEQFF. The CDR3 DNA reads TGTGCCACCAGTGAGGCGGGAGGGGGTTTGGATGAGCAGTTCTTC.

This sequence joins TRBV19 and TRBJ2-1; D unresolved. CDR3 length: 14 residues. CDR1 and CDR2 from the germline V gene are LNHDA and SQIVND (reference sequence). With 5 bases removed from V and 6 bases from J, the gap between germline ends came to 14 bases. DNA for the CDR3: TGTGCCAGTAGTGGCTACAGTCTAGGCAATGAGCAGTTCTTC. Amino acid sequence: CASSGYSLGNEQFF.

The V call is TRBV27, the J call TRBJ1-6, with D possibly matching TRBD1 (5 bases). The length of the CDR3 is 15 residues. CDR1 is MNHEY and CDR2 is SMNVEV in the germline V gene (reference sequence). The V gene lost 0 bases and the J gene lost 10 bases, with 13 bases spanning the gap. The CDR3 DNA follows: TGTGCCAGCAGTTTATCAGGGGCCCCTGGGTCACCCCTCCACTTT. Amino acids: CASSLSGAPGSPLHF.

The rearrangement joins TRBV20-1 to TRBJ2-6, with D uncertain. Germline assignment: CDR1 DFQATT and CDR2 SNEGSKA (reference sequence). CDR3 length: 12 amino acids. V was clipped by 6 bases and J by 2 bases, with 5 bases between them. The CDR3 bases are TGCAGTGCCCACCCTGGGGCCAACGTCCTGACTTTC. Protein sequence: CSAHPGANVLTF.

This clonotype has just a few counts. The CDR3 bases are TGTGCCAGTAGTATAGTGGGGGCGAACACTGAAGCTTTCTTT. Amino acids: CASSIVGANTEAFF. The rearrangement joins TRBV19 to TRBJ1-1; TRBD1 is a possible D gene (6 bases). The CDR3 consists of 14 residues. Deletions cut 1 base from V and 1 base from J, with 7 bases between. CDR1 and CDR2 (germline): LNHDA, SQIVND (reference sequence).

This clonotype was counted many times. The chain carries TRBV20-1 and TRBJ2-1, with 7 nucleotides matching TRBD1. The CDR3 length is 15 residues. After removal of 3 bases from V and 5 bases from J, the junction contained 10 bases not matched to a gene. CDR1 DFQATT and CDR2 SNEGSKA come from the germline V gene (reference sequence). The CDR3 loop is CSASGQEQIHNEQFF. The CDR3 bases are TGCAGTGCTAGCGGACAGGAACAAATTCACAATGAGCAGTTCTTC.

With regard to this clonotype: Germline is not matched at one junction end, which may reflect a read error. The V and J genes are TRBV3-1 and TRBJ2-7; D ambiguous. The germline CDR1 and CDR2 sequences are LGHDT and YNNKEL (reference sequence). The CDR3 has 14 residues. CDR3 sequence reads: CASSPKPGSYKQYF. CDR3 nucleotides: TGTGCCAGCAGCCCCAAACCCGGAAGCTACAAGCAGTACTTC.

The sample holds a few counts of this clonotype. The chain employs TRBV29-1 and TRBJ2-3, with D possibly called TRBD1 or TRBD2 (5 bases each). Per germline, CDR1 SQVTM and CDR2 ANQGSEA. Between the trimmed V and J ends, which lost 3 bases and 6 bases, there was a span of 10 bases. CDR3 length: 12 residues. The CDR3 coding sequence is TGCAGCGTTGACCGGGGCGGCGATACGCAGTATTTT. This encodes CSVDRGGDTQYF.

In this sample, this clonotype turned up a few times. V usage is TRBV7-9 and J usage is TRBJ2-5, with 8 bases lining up with TRBD1. The germline CDR1 and CDR2 sequences are SEHNR and FQNEAQ (reference sequence). The ends lost 1 base at V and 5 bases at J; junction bases unmatched: 6. This CDR3 comprises 15 residues. Here the CDR3 DNA reads TGTGCCAGCAGCTTAGTGGCAGGGGGCTTCGAGACCCAGTACTTC. This encodes CASSLVAGGFETQYF.

This clonotype was recorded at least ten times. The genes are TRBV7-9 and TRBJ2-1; D is possibly TRBD2 (6 bases). Germline CDR1 SEHNR, CDR2 FQNEAQ (reference sequence). Trimming left V 2 bases short and J 2 bases short, with 22 bases between. The CDR3 has 19 amino acids. The CDR3: CASSLLPGERETPYNEQFF. Written as DNA, the CDR3 is TGTGCCAGCAGCTTACTACCGGGGGAACGGGAGACTCCCTACAATGAGCAGTTCTTC.

This clonotype appeared many times. The V call is TRBV18, the J call TRBJ2-5, with TRBD2 matching over 7 bases. V lost 3 bases, J lost 3 bases, and 7 bases stayed unmatched. This CDR3 has 15 residues. Germline V CDR1 and CDR2: KGHSH, LQKENI. CDR3 protein: CASSPQRTRKETQYF. The CDR3 DNA reads as TGTGCCAGCTCACCTCAGAGGACTAGGAAAGAGACCCAGTACTTC.

In its sample, this clonotype was seen many times. This sequence joins TRBV4-1 and TRBJ2-5; D uncertain. CDR1 MGHRA and CDR2 YSYEKL come from the germline V gene. This CDR3 is 16 amino acids long. V was pared by 3 bases and J by 5 bases, with 19 bases between. The CDR3: CASSHSPPPIRETQYF. The CDR3 nucleotides read TGCGCCAGCAGCCACAGTCCACCCCCGATCCGGGAGACCCAGTACTTC.

This clonotype was counted at least ten times. The rearrangement links TRBV20-1 to TRBJ1-1; no definite D call. The V gene lost 1 base and the J gene lost 2 bases, with 8 bases spanning the gap. This CDR3 comprises 13 residues. Germline V CDR1 and CDR2: DFQATT, SNEGSKA (reference sequence). In DNA form, the CDR3 reads TGCAGTGCTAGAGCGGCAGTAAACACTGAAGCTTTCTTT. Residues: CSARAAVNTEAFF.

The chain employs TRBV20-1 and TRBJ2-7; D is perhaps TRBD1 (5 bases). The length of the CDR3 is 19 residues. The V gene's germline CDR1 is DFQATT and CDR2 SNEGSKA (reference sequence). V gave up 0 bases and J gave up 1 base, with 25 bases separating them. CDR3 sequence: CSARDKEPKAKGPSYEQYF. As DNA, the CDR3 is TGCAGTGCTAGAGATAAGGAACCTAAGGCTAAGGGGCCATCCTACGAGCAGTACTTC.

This clonotype has a handful of counts. The rearrangement links TRBV4-2 to TRBJ1-5, with TRBD1 identical over 9 bases. This CDR3 spans 15 amino acids. Germline assignment: CDR1 LGHNA and CDR2 YNFKEQ. With 5 bases clipped from V and 4 bases from J, the junction kept 6 bases outside the gene matches. The DNA for the CDR3 is TGTGCCAGCAGCGGGGGACAGGGCGGAAATCAGCCCCAGCATTTT. Translated: CASSGGQGGNQPQHF.

This clonotype has at least ten counts. This CDR3 reads CASSQGTRENEQFF. The CDR3 DNA sequence: TGTGCCAGCAGCCAAGGGACTAGGGAAAATGAGCAGTTCTTC. The chain carries TRBV14 and TRBJ2-1; 7 nucleotides align to TRBD2. V lost 1 base and J lost 7; bases outside the gene matches: 4. Germline assignment: CDR1 SGHDN and CDR2 FVKESK. The CDR3 covers 14 residues.

In this sample, this clonotype turned up many times. The chain links TRBV2 to TRBJ1-4; D gene unclear. The CDR3 runs 15 residues. V lost 1 base and J 8 bases, leaving 14 bases between the germline ends. CDR1 and CDR2 from the germline V gene are SNHLY and FYNNEI. The chain's CDR3 is CASSEGEGYVEKLFF. DNA of the CDR3: TGTGCCAGCAGTGAAGGCGAAGGATACGTAGAAAAACTGTTTTTT.

Here the CDR3 reads CASSFGTIYQPQHF. CDR3 in DNA: TGTGCCAGCAGTTTTGGGACAATTTATCAGCCCCAGCATTTT. The V call is TRBV12-3 or TRBV12-4, the J call TRBJ1-5; maybe TRBD1 (6 bases). This CDR3 has 14 amino acids. The V end was cut by 3 bases, the J end by 5 bases, with 11 bases between.

This clonotype was observed at least ten times. The chain combines TRBV29-1 with TRBJ1-1, with D hard to call. CDR3 length equals 14 residues. Germline CDR1 and CDR2: SQVTM and ANQGSEA. V shed 3 bases and J shed 3 bases, with 14 bases lying between them. CDR3 coding DNA: TGCAGCGTTGACCCCCTGCCCCGGGACACTGAAGCTTTCTTT. Translating it yields CSVDPLPRDTEAFF.

The chain joins TRBV2 to TRBJ2-2; tentatively, D is TRBD2 (6 bases). Germline CDR1 is SNHLY and CDR2 is FYNNEI. V lost 3 bases and J lost 7, with 12 bases in between. The CDR3 contains 14 residues. CDR3 nucleotide sequence: TGTGCCAGCAGTGAGAGCAGGGAGGACGGGGAGCTGTTTTTT. Protein sequence: CASSESREDGELFF.

On this clonotype itself: Given a much more abundant clone one base away, this may be a read error. The chain recombines TRBV27 with TRBJ2-5; 11 nucleotides agree with TRBD1. This CDR3 spans 13 amino acids. With 6 bases clipped from V and 9 bases from J, the junction kept 6 bases outside the gene matches. Looked up from germline, CDR1 is MNHEY and CDR2 is SMNVEV (reference sequence). The CDR3: CASSRGTGGAQYF. For the CDR3, the DNA is TGTGCCAGCAGCCGAGGGACAGGGGGGGCCCAGTACTTC.

The V and J genes are TRBV7-2 and TRBJ2-7; weak D call: TRBD1 (6 bases). The germline V gene has CDR1 SGHTA and CDR2 FQGNSA. Trimming left V 2 bases short and J 3 bases short, with 14 bases between. The CDR3 length is 15 residues. The CDR3 region is CASSLRQGQIYEQYF. CDR3 nucleotide sequence: TGTGCCAGCAGCTTAAGGCAGGGGCAAATCTACGAGCAGTACTTC.

This clonotype was recorded a few times. In DNA form, the CDR3 reads TGTGCTAGTGGTGCCCGGGGGGGGTTGTACAATGAGCAGTTCTTC. This sequence encodes CASGARGGLYNEQFF. J is TRBJ2-1 and V is TRBV12-5; TRBD2 aligns across 8 bases. The CDR3 is made up of 15 amino acids. Trimming at V came to 5 bases and at J to 4 bases, leaving 7 bases not matched to a gene. Germline V gene sequence: CDR1 LGHNT, CDR2 FRNRAP.